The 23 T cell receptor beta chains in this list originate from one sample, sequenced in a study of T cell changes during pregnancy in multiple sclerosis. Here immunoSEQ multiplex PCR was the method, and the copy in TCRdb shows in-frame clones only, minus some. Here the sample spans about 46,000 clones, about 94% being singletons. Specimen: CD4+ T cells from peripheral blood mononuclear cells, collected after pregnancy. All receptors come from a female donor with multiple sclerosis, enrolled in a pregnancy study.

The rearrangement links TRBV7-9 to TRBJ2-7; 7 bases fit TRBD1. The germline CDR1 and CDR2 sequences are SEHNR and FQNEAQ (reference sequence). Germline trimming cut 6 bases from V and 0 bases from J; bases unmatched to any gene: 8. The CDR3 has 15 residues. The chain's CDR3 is CASRLLTGPSYEQYF. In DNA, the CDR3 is TGTGCCAGCAGATTGTTGACAGGGCCCTCCTACGAGCAGTACTTC.

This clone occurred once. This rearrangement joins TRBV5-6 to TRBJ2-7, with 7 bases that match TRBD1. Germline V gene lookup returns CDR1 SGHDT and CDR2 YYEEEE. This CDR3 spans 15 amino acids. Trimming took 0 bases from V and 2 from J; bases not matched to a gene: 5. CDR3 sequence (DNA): TGTGCCAGCAGCTTGGCCGAGGGGGCGGCCTACGAGCAGTACTTC. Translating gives CASSLAEGAAYEQYF.

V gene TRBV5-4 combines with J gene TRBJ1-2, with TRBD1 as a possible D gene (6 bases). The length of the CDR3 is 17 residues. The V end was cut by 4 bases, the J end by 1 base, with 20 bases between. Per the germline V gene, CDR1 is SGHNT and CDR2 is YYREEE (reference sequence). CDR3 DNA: TGTGCCAGCAGCCGCCCGTTCGGGGAGGGGGATAACTATGGCTACACCTTC. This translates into CASSRPFGEGDNYGYTF.

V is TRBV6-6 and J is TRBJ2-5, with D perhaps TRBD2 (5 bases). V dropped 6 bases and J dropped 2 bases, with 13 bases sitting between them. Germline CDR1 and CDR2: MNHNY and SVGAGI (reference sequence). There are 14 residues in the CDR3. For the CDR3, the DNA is TGTGCCAGCAGCATATCTAGCTGGCAAGAGACCCAGTACTTC. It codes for CASSISSWQETQYF.

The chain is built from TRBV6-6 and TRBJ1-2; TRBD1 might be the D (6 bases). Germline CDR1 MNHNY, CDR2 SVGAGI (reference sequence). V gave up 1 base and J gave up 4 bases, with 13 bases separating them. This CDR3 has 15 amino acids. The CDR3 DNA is TGTGCCAGCAGTTACTACAGGGAAGGGGCCTATGGCTACACCTTC. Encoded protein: CASSYYREGAYGYTF.

CDR3 residues: CASSSLATNEKLFF. CDR3 sequence (DNA): TGCGCCAGCAGCTCGTTAGCAACTAATGAAAAACTGTTTTTT. The V gene is TRBV5-1, the J gene TRBJ1-4; no clear D gene. The CDR3 consists of 14 residues. V dropped 3 bases and J dropped 0 bases, with 6 bases sitting between them. Germline CDR1 is SGHRS and CDR2 is YFSETQ.

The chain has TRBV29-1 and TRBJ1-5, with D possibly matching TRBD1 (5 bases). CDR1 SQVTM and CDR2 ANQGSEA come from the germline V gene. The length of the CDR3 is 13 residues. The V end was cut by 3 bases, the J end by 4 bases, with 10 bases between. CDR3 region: CSVDTGVNQPQHF. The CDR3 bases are TGCAGCGTTGACACGGGGGTGAATCAGCCCCAGCATTTT.

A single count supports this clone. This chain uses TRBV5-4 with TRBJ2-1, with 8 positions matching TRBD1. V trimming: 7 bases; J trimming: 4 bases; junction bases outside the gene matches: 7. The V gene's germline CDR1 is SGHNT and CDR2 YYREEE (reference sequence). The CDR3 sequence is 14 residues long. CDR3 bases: TGTGCCAGCTCCGGAGACAGGGGTTACAATGAGCAGTTCTTC. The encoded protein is CASSGDRGYNEQFF.

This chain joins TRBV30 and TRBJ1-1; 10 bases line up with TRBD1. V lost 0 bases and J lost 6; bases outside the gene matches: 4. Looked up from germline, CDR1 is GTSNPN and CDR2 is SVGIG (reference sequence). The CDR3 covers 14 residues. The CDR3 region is CAWSVGTGEPEAFF. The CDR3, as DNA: TGTGCCTGGAGTGTAGGGACAGGGGAGCCTGAAGCTTTCTTT.

The CDR3 protein is CASRSRTSGGYEQYF. CDR3 bases: TGTGCCAGCAGATCCCGGACTAGCGGAGGTTACGAGCAGTACTTC. The chain joins TRBV6-5 to TRBJ2-7; 10 nucleotides align to TRBD2. Trimming took 6 bases from V and 4 from J; bases not matched to a gene: 9. The CDR3 covers 15 residues. Germline V gives CDR1 MNHEY, CDR2 SVGAGI.

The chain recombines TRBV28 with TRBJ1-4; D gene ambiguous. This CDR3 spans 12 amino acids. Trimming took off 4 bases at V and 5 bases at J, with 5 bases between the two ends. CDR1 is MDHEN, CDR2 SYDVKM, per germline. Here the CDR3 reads CASSYGNEKLFF. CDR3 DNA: TGTGCCAGCAGTTACGGGAATGAAAAACTGTTTTTT.

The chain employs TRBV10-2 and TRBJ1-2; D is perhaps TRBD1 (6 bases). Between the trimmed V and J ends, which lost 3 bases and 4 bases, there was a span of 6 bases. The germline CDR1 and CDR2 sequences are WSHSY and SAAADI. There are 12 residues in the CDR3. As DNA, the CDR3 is TGCGCCAGCAGTGAACAGGGCTATGGCTACACCTTC. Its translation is CASSEQGYGYTF.

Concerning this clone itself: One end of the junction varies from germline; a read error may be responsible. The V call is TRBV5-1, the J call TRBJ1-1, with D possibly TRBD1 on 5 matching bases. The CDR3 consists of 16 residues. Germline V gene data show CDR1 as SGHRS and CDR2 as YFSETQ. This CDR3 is CASSLGGGAVNPEAFF. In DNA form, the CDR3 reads TGCGCCAGCAGCTTGGGAGGAGGGGCGGTGAACCCTGAAGCTTTCTTT.

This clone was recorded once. The CDR3 sequence is CAISEPPRVTEAFF. The CDR3 DNA sequence: TGTGCCATCAGTGAGCCTCCGCGGGTCACTGAAGCTTTCTTT. The chain links TRBV10-3 to TRBJ1-1; D remains unclear. Germline lookup yields CDR1 ENHRY and CDR2 SYGVKD. The germline V and J ends were trimmed by 2 bases and 4 bases, with 11 bases remaining between them. The CDR3 totals 14 residues.

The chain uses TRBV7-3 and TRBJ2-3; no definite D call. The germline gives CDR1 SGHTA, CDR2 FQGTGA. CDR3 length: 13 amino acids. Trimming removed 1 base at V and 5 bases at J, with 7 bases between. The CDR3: CASSLNQEDTQYF. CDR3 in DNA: TGTGCCAGCAGCTTAAACCAGGAAGATACGCAGTATTTT.

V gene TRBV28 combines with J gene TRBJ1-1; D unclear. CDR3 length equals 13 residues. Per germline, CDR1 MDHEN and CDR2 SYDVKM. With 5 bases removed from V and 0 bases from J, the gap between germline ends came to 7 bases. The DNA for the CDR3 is TGTGCCAGCAGTCCCAGGATGAACACTGAAGCTTTCTTT. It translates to CASSPRMNTEAFF.

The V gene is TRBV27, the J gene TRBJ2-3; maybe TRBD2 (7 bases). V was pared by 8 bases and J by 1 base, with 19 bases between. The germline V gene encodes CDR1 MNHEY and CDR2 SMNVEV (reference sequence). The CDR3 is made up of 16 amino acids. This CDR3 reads CASARWGEGGTDTQYF. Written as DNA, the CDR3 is TGTGCCAGCGCCCGATGGGGGGAGGGGGGCACAGATACGCAGTATTTT.

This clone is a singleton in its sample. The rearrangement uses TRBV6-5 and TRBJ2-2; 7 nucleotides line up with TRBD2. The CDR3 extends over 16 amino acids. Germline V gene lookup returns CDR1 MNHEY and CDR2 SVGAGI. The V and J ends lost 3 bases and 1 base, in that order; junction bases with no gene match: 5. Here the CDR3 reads CASSYWASGNTGELFF. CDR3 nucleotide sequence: TGTGCCAGCAGTTATTGGGCTAGCGGGAACACCGGGGAGCTGTTTTTT.

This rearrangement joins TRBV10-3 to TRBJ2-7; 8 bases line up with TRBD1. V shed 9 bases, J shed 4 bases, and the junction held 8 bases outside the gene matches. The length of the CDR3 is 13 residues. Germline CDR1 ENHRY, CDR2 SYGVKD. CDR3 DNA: TGTGCCATGAGGACAGGGCTCAATTACGAGCAGTACTTC. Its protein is CAMRTGLNYEQYF.

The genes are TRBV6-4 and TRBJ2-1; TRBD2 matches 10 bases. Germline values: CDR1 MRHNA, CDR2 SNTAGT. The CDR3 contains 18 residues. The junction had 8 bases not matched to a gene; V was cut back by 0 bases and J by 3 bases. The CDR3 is CASSDSGFSGRNYNEQFF. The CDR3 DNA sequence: TGTGCCAGCAGTGACTCGGGGTTTAGCGGGAGGAACTACAATGAGCAGTTCTTC.

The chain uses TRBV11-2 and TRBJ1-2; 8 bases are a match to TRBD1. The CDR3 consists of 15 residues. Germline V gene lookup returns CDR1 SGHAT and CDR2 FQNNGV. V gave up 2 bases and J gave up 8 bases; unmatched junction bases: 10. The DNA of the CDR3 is TGTGCCAGCAGCTTAAAGTCCACAGGGGGAGTCGGCTACACCTTC. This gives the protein CASSLKSTGGVGYTF.

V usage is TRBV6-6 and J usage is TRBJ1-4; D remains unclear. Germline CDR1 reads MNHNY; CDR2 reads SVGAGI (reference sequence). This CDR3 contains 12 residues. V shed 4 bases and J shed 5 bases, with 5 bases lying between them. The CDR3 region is CASSSENEKLFF. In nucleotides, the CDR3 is TGTGCCAGCAGTTCTGAGAATGAAAAACTGTTTTTT.

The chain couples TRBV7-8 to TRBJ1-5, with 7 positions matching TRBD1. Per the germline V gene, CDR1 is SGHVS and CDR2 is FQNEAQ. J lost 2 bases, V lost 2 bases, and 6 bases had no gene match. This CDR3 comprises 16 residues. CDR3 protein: CASSLNRGMGNQPQHF. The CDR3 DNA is TGTGCCAGCAGCTTAAACAGGGGAATGGGCAATCAGCCCCAGCATTTT.